The clone carrying this T cell receptor (beta chain) came up many times. A second roughly 6 to 12 cycle PCR used barcoded and J-beta primers. TCRdb analysed the 5' RACE reads with MiXCR anew, one entry per CDR3 protein. The table lists more than 800,000 distinct CDR3 sequences, more than 25% of them singletons. The source of the sample is a study of blood T cells in healthy people across ages. The clonotype comes from a woman of 80 years or more in good health. The sequencing input was blood.

CDR3 sequence (DNA): TGTGCCAGCAGTGGGGGGCACTCTGGGGCCAACGTCCTGACTTTC. This gives the protein CASSGGHSGANVLTF. The V gene is TRBV6-1, the J gene TRBJ2-6, with D possibly TRBD1 on 6 matching bases. V gave up 4 bases and J gave up 0 bases, with 7 bases separating them. The CDR3 has 15 amino acids. The V gene's germline CDR1 is MNHNS and CDR2 SASEGT.